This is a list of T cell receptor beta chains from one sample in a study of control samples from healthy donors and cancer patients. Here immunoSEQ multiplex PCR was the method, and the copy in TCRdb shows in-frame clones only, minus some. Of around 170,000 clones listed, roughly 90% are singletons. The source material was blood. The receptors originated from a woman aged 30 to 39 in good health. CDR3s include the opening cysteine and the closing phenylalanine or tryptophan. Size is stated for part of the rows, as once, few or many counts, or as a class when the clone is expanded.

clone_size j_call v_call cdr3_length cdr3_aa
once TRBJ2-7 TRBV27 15 CASSFSSGSAYEQYF
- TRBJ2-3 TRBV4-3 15 CASSQDWAGADTQYF
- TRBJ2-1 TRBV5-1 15 CASSLEPGRYNEQFF
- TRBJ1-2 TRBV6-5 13 CASSLGRYYGYTF
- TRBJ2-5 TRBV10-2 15 CASRFRDLRGETQYF
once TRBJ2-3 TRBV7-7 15 CASSLGGSGRDTQYF
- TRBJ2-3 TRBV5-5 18 CASSLGLLSSPNLDTQYF
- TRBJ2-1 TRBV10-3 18 CATQAGLAGGGSYNEQFF
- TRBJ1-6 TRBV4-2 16 CASTPGGGRGDSPLHF
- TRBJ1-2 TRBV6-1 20 CASSEGLGSLLSYPNYGYTF
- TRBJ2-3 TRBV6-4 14 CASSLTSVTDTQYF
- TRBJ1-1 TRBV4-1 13 CASSRTGATEAFF
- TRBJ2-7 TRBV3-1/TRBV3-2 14 CASSQDGGREGRYF
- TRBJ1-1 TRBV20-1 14 CSASRWGGNTEAFF
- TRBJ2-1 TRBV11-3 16 CASSSRWGGGPNEQFF
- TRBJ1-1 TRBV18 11 CASSPGHEAFF
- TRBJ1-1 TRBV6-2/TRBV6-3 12 CASSHPRTEAFF
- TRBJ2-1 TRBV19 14 CASSIGTPAGAQFF
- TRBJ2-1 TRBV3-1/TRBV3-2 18 CASSPSQALAGLYNEQFF
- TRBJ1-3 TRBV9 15 CASSAQVNSGNTIYF
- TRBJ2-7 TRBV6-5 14 CASSPGPNSYEQYF
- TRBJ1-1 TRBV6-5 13 CASGIYRAPEAFF
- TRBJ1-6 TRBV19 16 CASSTQGFLANSPLHF
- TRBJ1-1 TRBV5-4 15 CASSLEGGRNTEAFF
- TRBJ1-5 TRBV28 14 CASSRIQGDQPQHF
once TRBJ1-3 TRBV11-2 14 CASSGGHDGNTIYF
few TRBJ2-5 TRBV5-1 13 CASSLAGGETQYF